The following is a T cell receptor beta chain sequence with its context. With a much larger clone just one base away, this may be a read error. This sample was taken from a study of CD8+CD57+ T cells in acquired aplastic anemia. For the study at large: Quantities of DNA derived from sorted CD4+ and CD8+ cells averaged roughly 3 ug.

Using genomic DNA as the template, TCR beta VDJ and CDR3 profiling was carried out. TCRdb itself ran the reads through MiXCR, one entry per CDR3 protein. The data hold 250,000 to 300,000 distinct CDR3 sequences, with around three fifths observed a single time. CDR3 size: 13 residues. Germline lookup yields CDR1 MNHNS and CDR2 SASEGT. The TCR sequence derives from a human donor with severe aplastic anemia or a healthy control (not recorded which). Sequencing input: sorted CD4+, CD8+, or CD8+CD57+ T cells (not recorded which) from PBMCs. The chain couples TRBV6-1 to TRBJ1-4; D gene unclear. CDR3 protein: CASSFRRGEKLVF. CDR3 in DNA: TGTGCCAGCAGTTTTCGACGGGGTGAAAAACTGGTTTTT.